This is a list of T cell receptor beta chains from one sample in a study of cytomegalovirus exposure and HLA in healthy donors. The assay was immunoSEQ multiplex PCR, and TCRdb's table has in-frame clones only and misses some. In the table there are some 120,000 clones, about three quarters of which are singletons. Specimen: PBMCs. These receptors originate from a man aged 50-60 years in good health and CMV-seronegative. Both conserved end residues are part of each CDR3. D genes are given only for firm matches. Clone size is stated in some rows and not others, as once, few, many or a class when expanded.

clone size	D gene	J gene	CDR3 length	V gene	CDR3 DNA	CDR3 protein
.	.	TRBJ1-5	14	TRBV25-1	TGTGCCAGCAGTGCGGGGTCCTCCAATCAGCCCCAGCATTTT	CASSAGSSNQPQHF
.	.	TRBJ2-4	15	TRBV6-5	TGTGCCAGCAGTTTGGGCGGGAATTACAAAAACATTCAGTACTTC	CASSLGGNYKNIQYF
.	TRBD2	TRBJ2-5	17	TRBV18	TGTGCCACCGCGGGGGGGGCCGGAGGAGAGATTTCAGAGACCCAGTACTTC	CATAGGAGGEISETQYF
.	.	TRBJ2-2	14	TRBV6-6	TGTGCCAGCATGTGGAGTACGAACACCGGGGAGCTGTTTTTT	CASMWSTNTGELFF
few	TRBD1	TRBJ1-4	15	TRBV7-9	TGTGCCAGCAGCTTAGACGGGGACAGCGGTGAAAAACTGTTTTTT	CASSLDGDSGEKLFF
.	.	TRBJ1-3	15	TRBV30	TGTGCCTGGAGTATTGGAGGTAACGCGGCCGTCACCATATATTTT	CAWSIGGNAAVTIYF
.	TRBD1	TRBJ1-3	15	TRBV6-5	TGTGCCAGCAGTACAACAGGGGAGGCTGGAAACACCATATATTTT	CASSTTGEAGNTIYF
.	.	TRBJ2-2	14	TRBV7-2	TGTGCCAGCAGCTTTAGGACACCCACCGGGGAGCTGTTTTTT	CASSFRTPTGELFF
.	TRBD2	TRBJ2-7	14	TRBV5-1	TGCGCCAGCAGCTTGGGGCAGGGCGGGAGCGAGCAGTACTTC	CASSLGQGGSEQYF
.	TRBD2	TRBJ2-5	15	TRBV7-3	TGTGCCAGCAGCCGAGCGGGGGCCGAAGGGGAGACCCAGTACTTC	CASSRAGAEGETQYF
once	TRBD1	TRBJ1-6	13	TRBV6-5	TGTGCCAGCAAGACAGGGGGAGGCTCACCCCTCCACTTT	CASKTGGGSPLHF
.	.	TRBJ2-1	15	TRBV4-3	TGCGCCAGCAGCCGCCAGACTAGCTCCTACAATGAGCAGTTCTTC	CASSRQTSSYNEQFF
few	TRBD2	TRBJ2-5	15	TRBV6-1	TGTGCCAGCAGTGAAGCAGCGGGGGGGCAAGAGACCCAGTACTTC	CASSEAAGGQETQYF
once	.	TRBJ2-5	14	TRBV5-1	TGCGCCAGCCGCTCCATGACAGTACAAGAGACCCAGTACTTC	CASRSMTVQETQYF
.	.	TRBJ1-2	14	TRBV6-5	TGTGCCAGCAGGGTAGAGGGTGCCAACTATGGCTACACCTTC	CASRVEGANYGYTF
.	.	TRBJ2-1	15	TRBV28	TGTGCCAGCAGCCCTCGGACTCCTCTACTAGGCGAGCAGTTCTTC	CASSPRTPLLGEQFF
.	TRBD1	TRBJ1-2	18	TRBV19	TGTGCCAGTACCCCGATGGGGACAGGGGGCTCGGAAGACTATGGCTACACCTTC	CASTPMGTGGSEDYGYTF
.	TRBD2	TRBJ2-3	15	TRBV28	TGTGCCAGCAGTAGGATAGCGGGGGGTACAGATACGCAGTATTTT	CASSRIAGGTDTQYF
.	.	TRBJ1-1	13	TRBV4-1	TGCGCCAGCAGCCGGACACCTAACACTGAAGCTTTCTTT	CASSRTPNTEAFF
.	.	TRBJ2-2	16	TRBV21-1	TGTGCCAGCAGCAAGGGGGGACAGGGGATCACCGGGGAGCTGTTTTTT	CASSKGGQGITGELFF
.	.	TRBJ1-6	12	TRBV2	TGTGCCAGCGCAGGGACTGATTCACCCCTCCACTTT	CASAGTDSPLHF
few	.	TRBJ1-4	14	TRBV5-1	TGCGCCAGCAGCTCGAAATCGAGGGTTGGGGAACTGTTTTTT	CASSSKSRVGELFF
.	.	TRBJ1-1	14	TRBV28	TGTGCCAGCAGGGACAATCTACCGGTGACTGAAGCTTTCTTT	CASRDNLPVTEAFF
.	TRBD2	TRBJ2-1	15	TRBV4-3	TGCGCCAGCAGCCAAGATGGGCGGGGGGTAGATGAGCAGTTCTTC	CASSQDGRGVDEQFF
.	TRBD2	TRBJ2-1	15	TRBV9	TGTGCCAGCAGCCCGTGGTCTAGCGGGGGGAATGAGCAGTTCTTC	CASSPWSSGGNEQFF
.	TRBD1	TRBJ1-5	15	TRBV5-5	TGTGCCAGCAGCTTGACAGGGGGGGAAATGGGGCCCCAGCATTTT	CASSLTGGEMGPQHF
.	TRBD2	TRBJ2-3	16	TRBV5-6	TGTGCCAGCAGCTTCGCGGGAGCGGGGGGAGTAAGGACGCAGTATTTT	CASSFAGAGGVRTQYF
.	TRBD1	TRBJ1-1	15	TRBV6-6	TGTGCCAGCAGTTACCGTGGGGGATCACAGGGGGAAGCTTTCTTT	CASSYRGGSQGEAFF
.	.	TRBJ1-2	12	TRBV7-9	TGTGCCAGCAGCCCTGATCCGGATGGCTACACCTTC	CASSPDPDGYTF
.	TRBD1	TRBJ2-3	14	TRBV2	TGTGCCAGCAACCCGGGACAGTCCACAGATACGCAGTATTTT	CASNPGQSTDTQYF
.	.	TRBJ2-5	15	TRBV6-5	TGTGCCAGCAGTTCTTACGGACGGAGCGGGGAGACCCAGTACTTC	CASSSYGRSGETQYF
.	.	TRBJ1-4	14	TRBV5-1	TGCGCCAGCAGCTCGGACAGCGTTAATGAAAAACTGTTTTTT	CASSSDSVNEKLFF
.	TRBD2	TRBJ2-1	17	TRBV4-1	TGCGCCAGCAGCCAAGGGGGACTAGCGGGGGCCTACAATGAGCAGTTCTTC	CASSQGGLAGAYNEQFF
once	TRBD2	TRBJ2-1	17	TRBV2	TGTGCCAGCAGAAAGGGGAGGAGGACTAGCGGGGGTGATGAGCAGTTCTTC	CASRKGRRTSGGDEQFF
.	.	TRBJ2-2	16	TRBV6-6	TGTGCCAGCAGTGCCGAATTGGGACTGGGGGGCGGGGAGCTGTTTTTT	CASSAELGLGGGELFF
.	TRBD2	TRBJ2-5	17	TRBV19	TGTGCCAGTAGTAAGGGACTAGCGGGGGATCCGGGAGAGACCCAGTACTTC	CASSKGLAGDPGETQYF
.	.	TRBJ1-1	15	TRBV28	TGTGCCAGCAGTTTATTCGTAGGAGGGTACACTGAAGCTTTCTTT	CASSLFVGGYTEAFF
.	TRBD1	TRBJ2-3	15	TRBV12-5	TGTGCTAGTGGTAGGGGACAGGGGGAGGCAGATACGCAGTATTTT	CASGRGQGEADTQYF
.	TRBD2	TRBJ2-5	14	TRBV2	TGTGCCAGCGGACCGGGACTAGCGGAGGAGACCCAGTACTTC	CASGPGLAEETQYF
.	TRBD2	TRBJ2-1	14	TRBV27	TGTGCCAGCCGGGTCGTAGCGGGGTTCGGTGAGCAGTTCTTC	CASRVVAGFGEQFF
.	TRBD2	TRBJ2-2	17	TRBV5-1	TGCGCCAGCAGCCGAAACCTAGCGGGGGGGCTCCCCGGGGAGCTGTTTTTT	CASSRNLAGGLPGELFF
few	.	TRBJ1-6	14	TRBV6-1	TGTGCCAGCAGTGCGTATACGGGGGGATCACCCCTCCACTTT	CASSAYTGGSPLHF
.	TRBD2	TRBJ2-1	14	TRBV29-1	TGCAGCGTCCAGCGGGGGGGCAACTGGTATGAGCAGTTCTTC	CSVQRGGNWYEQFF
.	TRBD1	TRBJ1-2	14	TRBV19	TGTGCCAGTAGTATGAGGGACAGGGACTATGGCTACACCTTC	CASSMRDRDYGYTF
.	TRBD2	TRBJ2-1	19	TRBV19	TGTGCCAGTAGTCCCCGGCGTAGCGGGGGGACGAGCTCCTACAATGAGCAGTTCTTC	CASSPRRSGGTSSYNEQFF
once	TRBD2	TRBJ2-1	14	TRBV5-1	TGCGCCAGCAGCTTGACGGGAGGGGACAATGAGCAGTTCTTC	CASSLTGGDNEQFF
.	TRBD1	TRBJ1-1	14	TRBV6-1	TGTGCCAGCAGCCAGGGACAGAGGCCCACTGAAGCTTTCTTT	CASSQGQRPTEAFF
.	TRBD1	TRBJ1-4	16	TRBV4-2	TGTGCCAGCAGCTCAGGGGGACAGAATCCTAATGAAAAACTGTTTTTT	CASSSGGQNPNEKLFF
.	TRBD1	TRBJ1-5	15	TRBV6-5	TGTGCCAGCAGGCGGACAGGGGTTGACAATCAGCCCCAGCATTTT	CASRRTGVDNQPQHF
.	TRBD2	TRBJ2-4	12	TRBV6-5	TGTGCCAGCAGTCCCGGGACTACCATTCAGTACTTC	CASSPGTTIQYF
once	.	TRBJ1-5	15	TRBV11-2	TGTGCCAGCAGCTTAGATGGACAGATCAATCAGCCCCAGCATTTT	CASSLDGQINQPQHF
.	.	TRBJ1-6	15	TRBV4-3	TGCGCCAGCAGCCAAGATTCCGGTCTCAATTCACCCCTCCACTTT	CASSQDSGLNSPLHF
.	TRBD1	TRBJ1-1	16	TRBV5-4	TGTGCCAGCAGCGCCCGGGACAGGGAGGCTGGCACTGAAGCTTTCTTT	CASSARDREAGTEAFF
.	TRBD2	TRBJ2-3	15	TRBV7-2	TGTGCCACGCTCCGAGCGGGGCGGGGCACAGATACGCAGTATTTT	CATLRAGRGTDTQYF
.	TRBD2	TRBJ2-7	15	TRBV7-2	TGTGCCAGCAGCTTAGACCCTCTAAGGGGAGGGGAGCAGTACTTC	CASSLDPLRGGEQYF
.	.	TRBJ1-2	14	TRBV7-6	TGTGCCAGCAGCTTAGCGGGCGGGAACTATGGCTACACCTTC	CASSLAGGNYGYTF
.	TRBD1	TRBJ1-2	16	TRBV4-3	TGCGCCAGCAGCCTCCTCACAGGGGGAGAAAACTATGGCTACACCTTC	CASSLLTGGENYGYTF
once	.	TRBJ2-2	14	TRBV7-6	TGTGCCAGCAGCTTCCAGGAAACCACCGGGGAGCTGTTTTTT	CASSFQETTGELFF
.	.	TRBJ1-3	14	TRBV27	TGTGCCAGCAGTTTAAAACAGGGCCTTACCCCCATATATTTT	CASSLKQGLTPIYF